These 6 T cell receptor beta chains were sequenced from one sample in a study of CD8 T cells in Susac syndrome. Reverse transcription of roughly 0.45 to 1 ug RNA was carried out with random hexamers. MiXCR was run by TCRdb on the immunoSEQ multiplex PCR reads, yielding one entry per CDR3 protein. The sample has about 160,000 distinct CDR3 sequences, roughly 94% seen once; the top ten hold 0.09% to 0.1%. The sequencing input was CD4+ T cells from PBMCs. Receptors were obtained from a human donor with multiple sclerosis.

V and J are TRBV4-3 and TRBJ2-3, with 11 bases aligning to TRBD2. Germline CDR1 and CDR2: LGHNA and YSLEER. CDR3 length: 18 amino acids. J lost 2 bases, V lost 0 bases, and 7 bases had no gene match. CDR3 amino acids: CASSQEVTSGTYTDTQYF. The CDR3 nucleotides are TGCGCCAGCAGCCAAGAAGTGACTAGCGGGACCTACACAGATACGCAGTATTTT.

The chain carries TRBV28 and TRBJ2-5, with unresolved D. The germline V gene has CDR1 MDHEN and CDR2 SYDVKM. The CDR3 contains 12 residues. The V gene lost 2 bases and the J gene lost 2 bases, with 3 bases spanning the gap. CDR3 loop: CASSLEQETQYF. As DNA, the CDR3 is TGTGCCAGCAGTTTAGAACAAGAGACCCAGTACTTC.

The rearrangement joins TRBV5-6 to TRBJ1-4, with a tentative D call TRBD1 (5 bases). The CDR3 contains 15 residues. Germline V lookup: CDR1 SGHDT, CDR2 YYEEEE. Trimming left V 4 bases short and J 3 bases short, with 13 bases between. The CDR3 DNA reads as TGTGCCAGCAGCCACTACCTGGGGGCTAATGAAAAACTGTTTTTT. Protein product: CASSHYLGANEKLFF.

The CDR3 reads CSATSNTGELFF. The CDR3 region has the DNA TGCAGTGCTACCTCGAACACCGGGGAGCTGTTTTTT. The chain links TRBV20-1 to TRBJ2-2; unclear D gene. This CDR3 has 12 amino acids. The germline gives CDR1 DFQATT, CDR2 SNEGSKA (reference sequence). Trimming removed 4 bases at V and 0 bases at J, with 3 bases between.

V gene TRBV29-1 combines with J gene TRBJ2-3, with 7 nucleotides matching TRBD2. With V trimmed by 7 bases and J by 10 bases, 17 bases remained unmatched. CDR1 is SQVTM and CDR2 is ANQGSEA in the germline V gene. This CDR3 is 14 amino acids long. CDR3 residues: CSAPGLAGAGPQYF. Written as DNA, the CDR3 is TGCAGCGCCCCCGGCTTAGCGGGTGCGGGTCCGCAGTATTTT.

The rearrangement links TRBV19 to TRBJ1-2; D unresolved. Deletions cut 3 bases from V and 4 bases from J, with 9 bases between. The CDR3 loop spans 13 amino acids. Germline CDR1 LNHDA, CDR2 SQIVND (reference sequence). CDR3 in DNA: TGTGCCAGTAGTATTGAGGAACCCTATGGCTACACCTTC. Translation: CASSIEEPYGYTF.